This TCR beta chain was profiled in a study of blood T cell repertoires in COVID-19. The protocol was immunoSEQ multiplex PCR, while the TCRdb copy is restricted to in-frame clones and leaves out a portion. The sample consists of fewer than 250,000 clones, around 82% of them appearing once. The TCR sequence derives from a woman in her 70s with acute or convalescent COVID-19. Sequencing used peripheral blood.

The CDR3 loop reads CASSPGTALNYGYTF. CDR3 coding DNA: TGCGCCAGCAGCCCCGGGACAGCGCTTAACTATGGCTACACCTTC. The chain couples TRBV4-1 to TRBJ1-2, with 7 nucleotides matching TRBD1. Germline values: CDR1 MGHRA, CDR2 YSYEKL. V lost 4 bases and J lost 1; bases outside the gene matches: 6. The CDR3 covers 15 residues.